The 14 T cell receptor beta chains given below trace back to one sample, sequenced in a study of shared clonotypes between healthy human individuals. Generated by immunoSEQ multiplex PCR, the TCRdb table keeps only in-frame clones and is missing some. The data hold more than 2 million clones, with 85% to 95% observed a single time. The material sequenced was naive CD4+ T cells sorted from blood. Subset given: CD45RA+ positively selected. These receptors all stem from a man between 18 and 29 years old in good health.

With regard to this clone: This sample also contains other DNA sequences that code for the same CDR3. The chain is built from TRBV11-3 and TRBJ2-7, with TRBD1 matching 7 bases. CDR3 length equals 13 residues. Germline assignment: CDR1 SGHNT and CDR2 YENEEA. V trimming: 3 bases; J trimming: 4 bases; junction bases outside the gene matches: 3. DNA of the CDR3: TGTGCCAGCAGCTTCGGACAGGATTACGAGCAGTACTTC. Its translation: CASSFGQDYEQYF.

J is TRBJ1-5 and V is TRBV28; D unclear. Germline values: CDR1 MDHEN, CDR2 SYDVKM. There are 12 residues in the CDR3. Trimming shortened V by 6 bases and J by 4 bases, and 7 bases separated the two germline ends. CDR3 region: CASRMGNQPQHF. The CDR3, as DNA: TGTGCCAGCAGGATGGGGAATCAGCCCCAGCATTTT.

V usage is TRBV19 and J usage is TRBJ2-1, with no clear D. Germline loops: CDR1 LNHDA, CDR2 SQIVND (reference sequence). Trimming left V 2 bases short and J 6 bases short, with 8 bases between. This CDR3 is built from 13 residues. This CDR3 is CASSISITNEQFF. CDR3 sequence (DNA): TGTGCCAGTAGTATAAGTATTACCAATGAGCAGTTCTTC.

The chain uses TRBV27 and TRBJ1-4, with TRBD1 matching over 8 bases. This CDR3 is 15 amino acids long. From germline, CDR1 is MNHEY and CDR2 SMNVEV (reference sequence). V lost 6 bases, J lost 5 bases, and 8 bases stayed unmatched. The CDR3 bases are TGTGCCAGCAGCCGCCGGACAGGGCGGAATGAAAAACTGTTTTTT. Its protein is CASSRRTGRNEKLFF.

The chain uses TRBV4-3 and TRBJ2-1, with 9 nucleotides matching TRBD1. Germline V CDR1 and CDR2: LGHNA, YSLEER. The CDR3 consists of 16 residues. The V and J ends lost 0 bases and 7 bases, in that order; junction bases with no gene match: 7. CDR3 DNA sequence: TGCGCCAGCAGCCAAGATGGGACAGGGAGTTGGAATGAGCAGTTCTTC. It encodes CASSQDGTGSWNEQFF.

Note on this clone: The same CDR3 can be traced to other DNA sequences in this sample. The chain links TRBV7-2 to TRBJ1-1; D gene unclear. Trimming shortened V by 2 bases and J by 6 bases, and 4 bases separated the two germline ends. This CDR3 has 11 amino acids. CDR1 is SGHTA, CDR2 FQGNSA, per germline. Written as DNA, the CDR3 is TGTGCCAGCAGCTTAACTTCTGAAGCTTTCTTT. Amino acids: CASSLTSEAFF.

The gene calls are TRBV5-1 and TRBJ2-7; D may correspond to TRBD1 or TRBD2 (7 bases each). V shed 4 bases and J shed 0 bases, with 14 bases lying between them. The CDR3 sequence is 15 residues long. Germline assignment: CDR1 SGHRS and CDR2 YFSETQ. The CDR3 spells CASSPGGVTSYEQYF. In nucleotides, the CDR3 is TGCGCCAGCAGCCCAGGGGGGGTGACCTCCTACGAGCAGTACTTC.

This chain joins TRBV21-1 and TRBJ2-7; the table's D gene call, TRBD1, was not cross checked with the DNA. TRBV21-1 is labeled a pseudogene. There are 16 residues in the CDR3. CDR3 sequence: CASSKGRTGVPYEQYF. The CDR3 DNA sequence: TGTGCCAGCAGCAAAGGAAGGACAGGGGTTCCCTACGAGCAGTACTTC.

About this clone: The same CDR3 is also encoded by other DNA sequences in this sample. CDR3 residues: CASSPDRASTGELFF. Here the CDR3 DNA reads TGCGCCAGCAGCCCTGACAGGGCTTCCACCGGGGAGCTGTTTTTT. The chain has TRBV5-1 and TRBJ2-2; 7 nucleotides align to TRBD1. V shed 4 bases and J 4 bases; nucleotides not matched to a gene: 7. This CDR3 has 15 amino acids. Germline loops: CDR1 SGHRS, CDR2 YFSETQ.

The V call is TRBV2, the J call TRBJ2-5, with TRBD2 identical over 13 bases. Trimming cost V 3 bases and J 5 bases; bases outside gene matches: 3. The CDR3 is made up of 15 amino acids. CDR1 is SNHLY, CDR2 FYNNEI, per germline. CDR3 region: CASSDGLAGAETQYF. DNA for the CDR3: TGTGCCAGCAGTGATGGACTAGCGGGAGCCGAGACCCAGTACTTC.

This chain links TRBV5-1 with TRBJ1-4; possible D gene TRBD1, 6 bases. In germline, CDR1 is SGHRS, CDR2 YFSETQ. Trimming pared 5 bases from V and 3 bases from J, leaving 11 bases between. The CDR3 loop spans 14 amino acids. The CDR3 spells CASSTGGPNEKLFF. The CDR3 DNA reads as TGCGCCAGCAGTACGGGGGGGCCTAATGAAAAACTGTTTTTT.

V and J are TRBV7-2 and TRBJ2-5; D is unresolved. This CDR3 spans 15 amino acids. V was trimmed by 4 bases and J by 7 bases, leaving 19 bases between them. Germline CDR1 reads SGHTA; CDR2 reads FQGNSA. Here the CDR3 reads CASSSTGPTLSTQYF. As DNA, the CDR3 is TGTGCCAGCAGCTCGACTGGACCCACCTTGTCGACCCAGTACTTC.

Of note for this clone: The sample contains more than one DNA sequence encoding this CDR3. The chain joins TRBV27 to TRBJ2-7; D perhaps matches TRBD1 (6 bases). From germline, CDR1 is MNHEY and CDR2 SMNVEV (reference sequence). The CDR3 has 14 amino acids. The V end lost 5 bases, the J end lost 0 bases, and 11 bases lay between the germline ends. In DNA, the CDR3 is TGTGCCAGCAGTCCCCAGGGGAGCTCCTACGAGCAGTACTTC. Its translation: CASSPQGSSYEQYF.

CDR3 nucleotides: TGTGCCAGTAGTCAGCGAGAGGGCGCAGCTTTCTTT. Translation gives CASSQREGAAFF. V is TRBV19 and J is TRBJ1-1; D remains ambiguous. From germline, CDR1 is LNHDA and CDR2 SQIVND (reference sequence). V dropped 5 bases and J dropped 10 bases, with 14 bases sitting between them. CDR3 size: 12 residues.